This TCR beta chain was sequenced during a study of Tregs in tolerant kidney transplant recipients. With 2 bases removed from V and 0 bases from J, the gap between germline ends came to 14 bases. The CDR3 runs to 17 residues. The germline gives CDR1 MNHEY, CDR2 SMNVEV (reference sequence). TCRdb's table, derived via immunoSEQ multiplex PCR, lists solely in-frame clones and lacks some. The sample includes about 14,000 clones, 80% of them seen just once. CD4+CD25+CD127- Tregs, CD4+CD25- non-Tregs, CD4 and CD8 cells were sorted. Sequencing was performed on Tregs from blood, taken before the transplant. The V gene is TRBV27, the J gene TRBJ2-1; D ambiguous. The TCR was taken from a human donor who received a combined kidney and bone marrow transplant. The CDR3 DNA is TGTGCCAGCAGTTTAAGCAGGATGTTAAGCTCCTACAATGAGCAGTTCTTC. Its protein product is CASSLSRMLSSYNEQFF.